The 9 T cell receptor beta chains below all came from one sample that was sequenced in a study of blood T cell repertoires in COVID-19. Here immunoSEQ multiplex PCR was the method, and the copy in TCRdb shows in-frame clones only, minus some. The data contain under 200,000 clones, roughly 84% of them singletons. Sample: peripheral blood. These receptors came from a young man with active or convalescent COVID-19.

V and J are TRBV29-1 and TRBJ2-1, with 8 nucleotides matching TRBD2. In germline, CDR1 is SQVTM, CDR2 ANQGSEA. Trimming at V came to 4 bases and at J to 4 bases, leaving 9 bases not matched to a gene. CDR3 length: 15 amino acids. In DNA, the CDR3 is TGCAGCGTTGTCGGGGGGGGCGGGAGGTACAATGAGCAGTTCTTC. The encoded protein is CSVVGGGGRYNEQFF.

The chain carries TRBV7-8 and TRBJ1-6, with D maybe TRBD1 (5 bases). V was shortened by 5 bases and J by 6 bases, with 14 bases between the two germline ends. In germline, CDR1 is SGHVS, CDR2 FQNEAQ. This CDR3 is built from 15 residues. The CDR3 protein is CASSTTTVLNSPLHF. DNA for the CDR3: TGTGCCAGCAGCACAACGACAGTTCTTAATTCACCCCTCCACTTT.

The CDR3 nucleotides read TGTGCCAGCAGTCGCGACAGGGTGGCTGGAAACACCATATATTTT. Amino acid sequence: CASSRDRVAGNTIYF. The chain recombines TRBV6-5 with TRBJ1-3, with 7 bases identical to TRBD1. In germline, CDR1 is MNHEY, CDR2 SVGAGI. CDR3 length: 15 residues. The J segment lost 2 bases and the V segment lost 5 bases, leaving 6 bases of the junction unmatched.

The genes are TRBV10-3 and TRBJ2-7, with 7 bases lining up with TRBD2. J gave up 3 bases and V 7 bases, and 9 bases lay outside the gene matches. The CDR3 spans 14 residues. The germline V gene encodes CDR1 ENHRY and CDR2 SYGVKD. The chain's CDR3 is CAITETSQSYEQYF. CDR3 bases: TGTGCCATCACCGAGACTAGCCAGAGCTACGAGCAGTACTTC.

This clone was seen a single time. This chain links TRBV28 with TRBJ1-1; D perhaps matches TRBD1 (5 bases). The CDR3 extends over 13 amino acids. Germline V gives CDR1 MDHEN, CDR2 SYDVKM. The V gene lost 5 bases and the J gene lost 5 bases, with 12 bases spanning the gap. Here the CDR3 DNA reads TGTGCCAGCAGTCCCAGGGATATGACTGAAGCTTTCTTT. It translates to CASSPRDMTEAFF.

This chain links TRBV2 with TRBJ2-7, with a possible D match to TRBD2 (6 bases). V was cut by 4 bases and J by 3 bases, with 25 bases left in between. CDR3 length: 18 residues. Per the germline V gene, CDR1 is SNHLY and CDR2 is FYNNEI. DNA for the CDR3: TGTGCCAGCAGTGCCCCACCGGGACTTCAACTCAGGGACTACGAGCAGTACTTC. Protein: CASSAPPGLQLRDYEQYF.

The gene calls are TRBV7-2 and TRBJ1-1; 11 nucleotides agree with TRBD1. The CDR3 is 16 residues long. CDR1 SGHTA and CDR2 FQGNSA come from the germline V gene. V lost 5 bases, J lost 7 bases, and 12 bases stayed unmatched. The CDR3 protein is CASSRLVGTGGGEAFF. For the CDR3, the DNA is TGTGCCAGCAGCCGTTTGGTCGGGACAGGGGGTGGTGAAGCTTTCTTT.

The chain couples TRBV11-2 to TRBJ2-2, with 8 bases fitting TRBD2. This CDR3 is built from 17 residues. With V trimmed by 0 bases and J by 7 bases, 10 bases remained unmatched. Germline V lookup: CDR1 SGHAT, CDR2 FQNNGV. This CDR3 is CASSLDRASGPYGELFF. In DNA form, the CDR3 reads TGTGCCAGCAGCTTAGATCGGGCTAGCGGGCCTTACGGGGAGCTGTTTTTT.

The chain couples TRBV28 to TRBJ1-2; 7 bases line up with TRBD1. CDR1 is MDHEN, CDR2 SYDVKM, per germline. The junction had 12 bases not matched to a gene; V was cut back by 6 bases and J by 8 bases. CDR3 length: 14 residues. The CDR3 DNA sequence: TGTGCCAGCAGGGAAGACAGGGAGCTACAAGGCTACACCTTC. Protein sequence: CASREDRELQGYTF.